Below are 7 T cell receptor beta chains sequenced from a single sample in a study of T cell responses to AZD1222 COVID-19 vaccine. Sequenced by immunoSEQ multiplex PCR; TCRdb stores in-frame clones only, minus some. The data contain roughly 120,000 clones, 85% to 95% of them seen just once; the ten biggest clones take up about 3%. The material sequenced was peripheral blood, taken on day 0 of AZD1222 vaccination. These receptors were taken from an adult in good health.

Here the CDR3 reads CASSRTTYTGELFF. The DNA for the CDR3 is TGTGCCAGCAGCCGGACTACCTACACCGGGGAGCTGTTTTTT. The chain uses TRBV6-5 and TRBJ2-2; weak D call: TRBD2 (6 bases). CDR3 length: 14 residues. The V gene's germline CDR1 is MNHEY and CDR2 SVGAGI. V lost 6 bases, J lost 3 bases, and 11 bases lay in between.

The genes are TRBV28 and TRBJ1-3, with D possibly being TRBD1 (5 bases). Trimming pared 2 bases from V and 2 bases from J, leaving 10 bases between. Germline V gene sequence: CDR1 MDHEN, CDR2 SYDVKM. This CDR3 is built from 15 residues. The CDR3 DNA reads as TGTGCCAGCAGTTTAAGGAAGGGGACTGGAAACACCATATATTTT. This encodes CASSLRKGTGNTIYF.

The chain combines TRBV19 with TRBJ1-5; D is uncertain. V lost 3 bases, J lost 7 bases, and 10 bases lay in between. Germline CDR1 reads LNHDA; CDR2 reads SQIVND (reference sequence). CDR3 length equals 13 residues. This CDR3 reads CASSIIKGQPQHF. In nucleotides, the CDR3 is TGTGCCAGTAGTATTATTAAAGGGCAGCCCCAGCATTTT.

The chain has TRBV19 and TRBJ1-1, with D perhaps TRBD1 (5 bases). Deletions cut 2 bases from V and 1 base from J, with 8 bases between. Germline lookup yields CDR1 LNHDA and CDR2 SQIVND (reference sequence). The CDR3 has 14 amino acids. Here the CDR3 reads CASSINGANTEAFF. As DNA, the CDR3 is TGTGCCAGTAGTATAAACGGGGCGAACACTGAAGCTTTCTTT.

V and J are TRBV9 and TRBJ1-2; D gene unclear. The CDR3 contains 15 residues. The germline V gene has CDR1 SGDLS and CDR2 YYNGEE. The V and J ends lost 0 bases and 4 bases respectively, with 13 bases between them. The DNA for the CDR3 is TGTGCCAGCAGCGTAGTCGGGGATTCAACCTATGGCTACACCTTC. It is translated as CASSVVGDSTYGYTF.

The rearrangement links TRBV3-1 (or the pseudogene TRBV3-2) to TRBJ1-6; unclear D gene. CDR3 size: 14 residues. Germline CDR1 and CDR2: LGHDT and YNNKEL (reference sequence). V was shortened by 4 bases and J by 8 bases, with 12 bases between the two germline ends. CDR3 sequence reads: CASSPTTRDSPLHF. The CDR3 bases are TGTGCCAGCAGCCCTACGACTCGCGATTCACCCCTCCACTTT.

The J gene is TRBJ1-2, the V gene TRBV28; the match to TRBD1 covers 9 bases. Trimming took 6 bases from V and 3 from J; bases not matched to a gene: 11. The CDR3 spans 16 residues. From germline, CDR1 is MDHEN and CDR2 SYDVKM. For the CDR3, the DNA is TGTGCCAGCAGGAGCCTCAGACAGGGGGGATACTATGGCTACACCTTC. Encoded protein: CASRSLRQGGYYGYTF.